The 19 T cell receptor beta chains listed next were all sequenced from one sample in a study of blood T cell repertoires in COVID-19. The repertoire was sequenced with immunoSEQ multiplex PCR; TCRdb's copy has only in-frame clones and lacks some. This table holds about 290,000 clones, about 89% found once. Sample: PBMCs or T cells enriched from blood (not recorded which). The receptors were sampled from a middle-aged woman who had recovered from COVID-19.

This clone was recorded once. V gene TRBV7-9 combines with J gene TRBJ2-7, with D maybe TRBD1 (6 bases). This CDR3 region has 12 residues. Germline CDR1 reads SEHNR; CDR2 reads FQNEAQ (reference sequence). Between the trimmed V and J ends, which lost 4 bases and 3 bases, there was a span of 7 bases. This CDR3 reads CASSSQGYEQYF. CDR3 coding DNA: TGTGCCAGCAGCTCACAGGGCTACGAGCAGTACTTC. Full variable domain (rest looked up from reference TRBV7-9 and TRBJ2-7): DTGVSQNPRHKITKRGQNVTFRCDPISEHNRLYWYRQTLGQGPEFLTYFQNEAQLEKSRLLSDRFSAERPKGSFSTLEIQRTEQGDSAMYLCASSSQGYEQYFGPGTRLTVT.

V is TRBV7-3 and J is TRBJ2-6; 14 positions match TRBD2. J was trimmed by 0 bases and V by 4 bases; bases with no gene match: 5. There are 19 residues in the CDR3. Germline V gene lookup returns CDR1 SGHTA and CDR2 FQGTGA. CDR3 region: CASSSGLAGAYSGANVLTF. The DNA of the CDR3 is TGTGCCAGCAGCTCGGGACTAGCGGGGGCCTACTCTGGGGCCAACGTCCTGACTTTC. Variable domain in full (rest from reference TRBV7-3 and TRBJ2-6): GAGVSQTPSNKVTEKGKYVELRCDPISGHTALYWYRQSLGQGPEFLIYFQGTGAADDSGLPNDRFFAVRPEGSVSTLKIQRTERGDSAVYLCASSSGLAGAYSGANVLTFGAGSRLTVL.

The chain recombines TRBV24-1 with TRBJ2-3; D not certain. V was clipped by 4 bases and J by 5 bases, with 3 bases between them. Looked up from germline, CDR1 is KGHDR and CDR2 is SFDVKD. The CDR3 is made up of 11 amino acids. This chain's CDR3 is CATSDRDTQYF. The CDR3 nucleotides read TGTGCCACCAGTGACCGAGATACGCAGTATTTT.

This clone was found once. The V and J genes are TRBV5-4 and TRBJ1-6, with D hard to call. V was clipped by 4 bases and J by 4 bases, with 9 bases between them. Per the germline V gene, CDR1 is SGHNT and CDR2 is YYREEE (reference sequence). This CDR3 contains 14 residues. CDR3 residues: CASSAHNYNSPLHF. In DNA, the CDR3 is TGTGCCAGCAGCGCCCACAATTATAATTCACCCCTCCACTTT. Variable domain in full (rest from reference TRBV5-4 and TRBJ1-6): ETGVTQSPTHLIKTRGQQVTLRCSSQSGHNTVSWYQQALGQGPQFIFQYYREEENGRGNFPPRFSGLQFPNYSSELNVNALELDDSALYLCASSAHNYNSPLHFGNGTRLTVT.

This chain links TRBV11-2 with TRBJ2-2, with 12 bases identical to TRBD2. The V gene end was trimmed by 5 bases and the J gene end by 6 bases; junction bases not matched to a gene: 7. The CDR3 covers 16 residues. Germline V gene lookup returns CDR1 SGHAT and CDR2 FQNNGV. CDR3 sequence (DNA): TGTGCCAGCAGCAGCCGACTAGCGGGAGTGGCCGGGGAGCTGTTTTTT. This codes for CASSSRLAGVAGELFF.

The gene calls are TRBV18 and TRBJ1-1; unclear D gene. There are 14 residues in the CDR3. V lost 4 bases, J lost 4 bases, and 13 bases lay in between. Germline CDR1 reads KGHSH; CDR2 reads LQKENI. CDR3 in amino acids: CASSRDRVFTEAFF. In DNA form, the CDR3 reads TGTGCCAGCTCACGCGACCGGGTCTTCACTGAAGCTTTCTTT.

V gene TRBV6-1 combines with J gene TRBJ1-3; D gene unclear. CDR1 is MNHNS and CDR2 is SASEGT in the germline V gene. V was cut by 0 bases and J by 3 bases, with 6 bases left in between. CDR3 length equals 14 residues. The CDR3 is CASSEARVGNTIYF. In DNA form, the CDR3 reads TGTGCCAGCAGTGAAGCGAGGGTTGGAAACACCATATATTTT.

The V gene is TRBV7-2, the J gene TRBJ2-7; weak D call: TRBD2 (7 bases). Trimming stripped 5 bases from V and 6 bases from J, with 14 bases between. The CDR3 runs 13 residues. Germline V gene sequence: CDR1 SGHTA, CDR2 FQGNSA. CDR3 protein: CASSRNAGAEQYF. Here the CDR3 DNA reads TGTGCCAGCAGCCGAAACGCGGGGGCCGAGCAGTACTTC.

V is TRBV14 and J is TRBJ2-3; maybe TRBD2 (6 bases). From germline, CDR1 is SGHDN and CDR2 FVKESK. The CDR3 runs to 15 residues. V was trimmed by 2 bases and J by 1 base, leaving 10 bases between them. Here the CDR3 DNA reads TGTGCCAGCAGCCAACAGCGGGCGGGCACAGATACGCAGTATTTT. Its protein is CASSQQRAGTDTQYF.

The rearrangement joins TRBV5-4 to TRBJ1-1; a possible D gene is TRBD1 (5 bases). This CDR3 contains 15 residues. From germline, CDR1 is SGHNT and CDR2 YYREEE (reference sequence). Trimming cost V 4 bases and J 1 base, with 14 bases left between them. For the CDR3, the DNA is TGTGCCAGCAGCATACGGACCCAGGGGAACACTGAAGCTTTCTTT. Its protein product is CASSIRTQGNTEAFF.

The chain combines TRBV14 with TRBJ1-1; no clear D gene. The CDR3 spans 15 residues. V lost 5 bases to trimming and J lost 11 bases, with 24 bases between them. Germline V gene data show CDR1 as SGHDN and CDR2 as FVKESK. This chain's CDR3 is CASSSKLPGGLGAFF. In DNA form, the CDR3 reads TGTGCCAGCAGCTCCAAGCTGCCCGGAGGGCTAGGGGCTTTCTTT.

This clone was counted a few times. The rearrangement links TRBV6-1 to TRBJ1-2; D unresolved. The germline gives CDR1 MNHNS, CDR2 SASEGT. The CDR3 sequence is 15 residues long. V dropped 2 bases and J dropped 2 bases, with 12 bases sitting between them. The chain's CDR3 is CASSESLAQNYGYTF. In DNA, the CDR3 is TGTGCCAGCAGTGAATCCCTGGCTCAAAACTATGGCTACACCTTC.

This clone was picked up one time. The chain links TRBV4-1 to TRBJ2-1; 11 bases agree with TRBD1. Germline CDR1 MGHRA, CDR2 YSYEKL. V lost 3 bases and J lost 7; bases outside the gene matches: 2. The CDR3 is 14 residues long. The CDR3 here is CASSHGTGGNEQFF. The CDR3 DNA reads as TGCGCCAGCAGCCACGGGACAGGGGGGAATGAGCAGTTCTTC.

This sequence joins TRBV7-9 and TRBJ1-1; tentative D call: TRBD1 (5 bases). With 3 bases removed from V and 6 bases from J, the gap between germline ends came to 8 bases. Germline V gene sequence: CDR1 SEHNR, CDR2 FQNEAQ (reference sequence). The CDR3 contains 12 residues. CDR3 bases: TGTGCCAGCAGCTTCCCAGGGTCTGAAGCTTTCTTT. Translating gives CASSFPGSEAFF.

The genes are TRBV10-3 and TRBJ2-7, with D perhaps matching TRBD1 (5 bases). V lost 3 bases and J lost 2, with 8 bases in between. This CDR3 is built from 13 residues. The germline CDR1 and CDR2 sequences are ENHRY and SYGVKD. The CDR3 sequence is CAISDKGPYEQYF. The CDR3 DNA reads as TGTGCCATCAGTGACAAGGGGCCCTACGAGCAGTACTTC.

V gene TRBV14 combines with J gene TRBJ1-6; D ambiguous. CDR1 is SGHDN and CDR2 is FVKESK in the germline V gene. The CDR3 sequence is 15 residues long. Trimming shortened V by 0 bases and J by 7 bases, and 10 bases separated the two germline ends. CDR3: CASSQDRVRNSPLHF. For the CDR3, the DNA is TGTGCCAGCAGCCAAGATCGGGTGAGAAATTCACCCCTCCACTTT.

The chain couples TRBV27 to TRBJ2-7, with 10 bases identical to TRBD2. V shed 7 bases and J 2 bases; nucleotides not matched to a gene: 8. Germline V gene lookup returns CDR1 MNHEY and CDR2 SMNVEV (reference sequence). The CDR3 spans 15 residues. The CDR3 sequence: CASTLTAGGTYEQYF. CDR3 coding DNA: TGTGCCAGCACCCTCACAGCGGGAGGGACCTACGAGCAGTACTTC.

This clone was detected once. This chain links TRBV6-6 with TRBJ1-1; TRBD1 matches at 7 bases. The CDR3 runs 14 residues. Germline loops: CDR1 MNHNY, CDR2 SVGAGI (reference sequence). The V segment lost 8 bases and the J segment 2 bases; nucleotides outside the gene matches: 8. The CDR3 nucleotides are TGTGCCAGCTCTGGGGGACAGTTAAACACTGAAGCTTTCTTT. Its translation is CASSGGQLNTEAFF.

The chain couples TRBV7-2 to TRBJ1-1; the D is unclear. The CDR3 totals 13 residues. Germline assignment: CDR1 SGHTA and CDR2 FQGNSA. Trimming shortened V by 5 bases and J by 6 bases, and 13 bases separated the two germline ends. CDR3 in DNA: TGTGCCAGCAGCCCGATAAGCTACTCTGAAGCTTTCTTT. It translates to CASSPISYSEAFF.